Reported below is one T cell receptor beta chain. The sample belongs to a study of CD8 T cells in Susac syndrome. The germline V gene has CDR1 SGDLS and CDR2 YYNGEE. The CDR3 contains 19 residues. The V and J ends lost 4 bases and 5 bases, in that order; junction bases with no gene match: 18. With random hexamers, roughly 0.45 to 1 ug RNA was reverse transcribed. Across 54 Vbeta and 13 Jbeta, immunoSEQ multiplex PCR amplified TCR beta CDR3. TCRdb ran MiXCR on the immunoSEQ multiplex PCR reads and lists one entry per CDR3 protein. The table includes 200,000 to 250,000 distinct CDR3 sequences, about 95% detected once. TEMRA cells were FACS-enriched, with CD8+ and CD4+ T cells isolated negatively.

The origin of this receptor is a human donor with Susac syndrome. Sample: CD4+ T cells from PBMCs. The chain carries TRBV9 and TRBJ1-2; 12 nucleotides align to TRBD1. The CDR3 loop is CASSPLPFAGTGGEYGYTF. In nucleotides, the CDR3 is TGTGCCAGCAGCCCCCTACCATTTGCCGGGACAGGGGGCGAATATGGCTACACCTTC. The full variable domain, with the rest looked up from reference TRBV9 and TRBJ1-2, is DSGVTQTPKHLITATGQRVTLRCSPRSGDLSVYWYQQSLDQGLQFLIQYYNGEERAKGNILERFSAQQFPDLHSELNLSSLELGDSALYFCASSPLPFAGTGGEYGYTFGSGTRLTVV.